This T cell receptor (beta chain) is from a study of early T cells in non-severe SARS-CoV-2 infection. Study details: Sequencing was performed on bulk RNA from unsorted whole blood, leaving chains unpaired. The study, taken as a whole, reports: VDJdb matching favored anti-spike CD8 responses, missing private and CD4 specificities.

In the library, individual cDNA molecules carried attached unique molecular identifiers. TCRdb re-derived calls from the 5' RACE reads in MiXCR, one entry per CDR3 protein. This table has 66,000 or so distinct CDR3 sequences, roughly 13% appearing once. This clonotype was seen ten or more times. The antigen is not known. The CDR3 consists of 13 residues. The V gene end was trimmed by 8 bases and the J gene end by 5 bases; junction bases not matched to a gene: 7. CDR1 is ENHRY, CDR2 SYGVKD, per germline. This chain links TRBV10-3 with TRBJ1-1; 8 bases agree with TRBD1. This receptor was obtained from an adult who was a healthcare worker with PCR-confirmed SARS-CoV-2 infection or an uninfected control (not recorded which). The sample taken for sequencing was whole blood. The CDR3 nucleotides read TGTGCCATCGGCCAGGGGGCTGGTACTGAAGCTTTCTTT. The encoded protein is CAIGQGAGTEAFF.